The T cell receptor beta chain described here comes from a study of T cell responses to AZD1222 COVID-19 vaccine. Study results and limitations: Nearly half of spike-specific TCRs reportedly go after variant regions that carry no mutations.

With respect to this clone: Its matching antigen is unknown.

The CDR3 loop spans 11 amino acids. The V gene's germline CDR1 is DFQATT and CDR2 SNEGSKA (reference sequence). Trimming pared 2 bases from V and 5 bases from J, leaving 6 bases between. This table comes from immunoSEQ multiplex PCR, and its TCRdb copy is limited to in-frame clones, with some not included. The sample shows roughly 120,000 clones, 75% to 90% of them seen only once. The rearrangement uses TRBV20-1 and TRBJ1-1; unclear D gene. The source material was peripheral blood, sampled on day 0 of AZD1222 vaccination. The receptor was isolated from an adult in good health. CDR3 residues: CSARWGTEAFF. The CDR3 region has the DNA TGCAGTGCTAGATGGGGAACTGAAGCTTTCTTT.